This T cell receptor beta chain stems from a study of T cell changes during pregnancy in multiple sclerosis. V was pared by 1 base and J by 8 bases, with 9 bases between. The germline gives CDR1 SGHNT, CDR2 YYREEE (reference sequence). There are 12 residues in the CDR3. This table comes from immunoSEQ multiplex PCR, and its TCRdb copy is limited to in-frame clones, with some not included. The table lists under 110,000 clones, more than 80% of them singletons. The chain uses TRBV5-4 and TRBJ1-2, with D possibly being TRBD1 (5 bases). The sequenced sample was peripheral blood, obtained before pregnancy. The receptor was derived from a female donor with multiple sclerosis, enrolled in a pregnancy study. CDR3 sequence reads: CASSLTGGGYTF. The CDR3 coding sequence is TGTGCCAGCAGCTTGACAGGCGGCGGCTACACCTTC.